The T cell receptor beta chain described here comes from a study of lymphopenia after photon versus proton radiotherapy. Findings of the study overall: Proton therapy kept repertoires fairly stable, unlike photons, which gained effector/memory cells.

The CDR3 is 16 amino acids. In germline, CDR1 is SGHAT, CDR2 FQNNGV. V shed 5 bases and J 4 bases; nucleotides not matched to a gene: 7. The protocol was immunoSEQ multiplex PCR, while the TCRdb copy is restricted to in-frame clones and leaves out a portion. The table has 150,000 to 200,000 clones, roughly nine tenths seen once. On this clone: Its target is unknown.

The sample here was peripheral blood, taken from a patient treated with photon-based radiotherapy. The rearrangement joins TRBV11-2 to TRBJ2-3, with 12 bases matching TRBD2. The TCR comes from a man aged 50-60 years with gastric cancer. CDR3 loop: CASSVRLAGEADTQYF. Written as DNA, the CDR3 is TGTGCCAGCAGCGTACGACTAGCGGGAGAAGCAGATACGCAGTATTTT.